Many counts were recorded for the clone carrying this T cell receptor (beta chain). Its antigen is unknown. Time point described: patch test 3, about 24 weeks after DPC sensitization. This sample's treatment: therapeutic diphenylcyclopropenone sensitization with weekly scalp DPC. This sample is drawn from a study of human T cells and chemical hapten exposure. Study-level information: On about 2 cm by about 2 cm of upper inner arm skin, sensitization was performed with 2% DPC. Weekly scalp doses of diphenylcyclopropenone were given to patients during the approximately 25-week study. Minor pooled library volume differences mainly drove per-sample TCR yield variation. Study findings and constraints: A positive correlation with patch test score was found for PT1 expanded TCR counts.

MiXCR, applied by TCRdb to the RACE reads, yields one record per CDR3 protein. Of roughly 89,000 distinct CDR3 sequences in the sample, approximately 10% are singletons; the top ten hold about 0.95%. Trimming stripped 2 bases from V and 2 bases from J, with 14 bases between. The germline V gene encodes CDR1 MNHNS and CDR2 SASEGT. The CDR3 runs 16 residues. This material consisted of whole blood, taken in connection with sensitization to the hapten diphenylcyclopropenone (DPC). The receptor was derived from a woman in her twenties or thirties with alopecia areata. Some clones in this sample may be carry-over from other donors' samples. The chain uses TRBV6-1 and TRBJ2-3, with D perhaps TRBD2 (5 bases). The CDR3 loop is CASSESFRGFTDTQYF. The CDR3 DNA sequence: TGTGCCAGCAGTGAAAGCTTTCGGGGATTCACAGATACGCAGTATTTT.